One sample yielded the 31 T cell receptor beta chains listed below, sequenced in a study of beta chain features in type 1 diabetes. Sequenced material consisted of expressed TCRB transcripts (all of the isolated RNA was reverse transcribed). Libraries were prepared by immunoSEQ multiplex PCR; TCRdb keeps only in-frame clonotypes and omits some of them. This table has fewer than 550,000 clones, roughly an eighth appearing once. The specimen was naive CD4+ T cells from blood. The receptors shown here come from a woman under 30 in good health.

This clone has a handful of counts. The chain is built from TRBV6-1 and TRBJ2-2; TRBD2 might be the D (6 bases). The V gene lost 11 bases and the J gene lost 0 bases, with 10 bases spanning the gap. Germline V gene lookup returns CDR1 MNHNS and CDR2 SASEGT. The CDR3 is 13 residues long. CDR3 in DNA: TGTGCCCACCGGGACTCGAACACCGGGGAGCTGTTTTTT. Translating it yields CAHRDSNTGELFF.

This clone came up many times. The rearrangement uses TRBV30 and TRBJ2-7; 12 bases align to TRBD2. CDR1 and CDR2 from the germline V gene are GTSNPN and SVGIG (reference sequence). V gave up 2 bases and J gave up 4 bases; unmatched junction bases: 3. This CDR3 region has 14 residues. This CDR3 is CAWSILAGGYEQYF. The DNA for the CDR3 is TGTGCCTGGAGTATACTAGCGGGAGGATACGAGCAGTACTTC.

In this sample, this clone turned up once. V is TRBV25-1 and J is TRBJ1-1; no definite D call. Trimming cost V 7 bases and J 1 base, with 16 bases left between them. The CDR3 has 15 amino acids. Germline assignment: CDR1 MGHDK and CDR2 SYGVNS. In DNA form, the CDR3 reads TGTGCCAGCACCCAAGGACGGGTATCGAACACTGAAGCTTTCTTT. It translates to CASTQGRVSNTEAFF.

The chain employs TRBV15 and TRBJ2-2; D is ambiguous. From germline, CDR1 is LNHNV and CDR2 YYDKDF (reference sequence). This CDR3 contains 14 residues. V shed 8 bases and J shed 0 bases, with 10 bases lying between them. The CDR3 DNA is TGTGCCACCGTAGGTGGGCCGAACACCGGGGAGCTGTTTTTT. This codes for CATVGGPNTGELFF.

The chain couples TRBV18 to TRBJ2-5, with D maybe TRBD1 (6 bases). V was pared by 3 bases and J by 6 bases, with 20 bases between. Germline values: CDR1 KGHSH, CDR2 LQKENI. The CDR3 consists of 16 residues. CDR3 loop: CASSPPGRNTGQTQYF. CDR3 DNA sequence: TGTGCCAGCTCACCTCCCGGCCGGAACACAGGGCAGACCCAGTACTTC.

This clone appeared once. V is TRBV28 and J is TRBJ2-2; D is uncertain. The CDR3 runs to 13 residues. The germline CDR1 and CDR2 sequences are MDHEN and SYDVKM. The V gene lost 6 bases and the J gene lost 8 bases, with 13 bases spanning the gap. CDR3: CASRTDPSGELFF. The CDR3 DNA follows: TGTGCCAGCAGGACGGACCCTTCGGGGGAGCTGTTTTTT.

The CDR3 DNA reads as TGCGCCAGCAGCTGGGTAGCGGGGAGGAATGAGCAGTTCTTC. This codes for CASSWVAGRNEQFF. This chain joins TRBV5-1 and TRBJ2-1; 8 bases align to TRBD2. CDR1 and CDR2 (germline): SGHRS, YFSETQ. The V segment lost 3 bases and the J segment 7 bases; nucleotides outside the gene matches: 6. This CDR3 comprises 14 residues.

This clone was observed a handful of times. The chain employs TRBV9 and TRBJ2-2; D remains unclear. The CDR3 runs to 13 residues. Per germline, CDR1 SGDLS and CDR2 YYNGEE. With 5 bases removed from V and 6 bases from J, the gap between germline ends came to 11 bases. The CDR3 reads CASSAVGAGELFF. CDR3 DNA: TGTGCCAGCAGTGCTGTCGGCGCCGGGGAGCTGTTTTTT.

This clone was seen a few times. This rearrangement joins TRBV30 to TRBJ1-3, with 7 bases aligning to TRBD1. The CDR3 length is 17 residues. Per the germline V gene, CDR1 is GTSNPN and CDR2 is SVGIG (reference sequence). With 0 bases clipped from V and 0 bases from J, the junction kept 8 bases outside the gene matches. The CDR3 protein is CAWSVRTGYFSGNTIYF. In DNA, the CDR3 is TGTGCCTGGAGTGTAAGGACAGGTTACTTCTCTGGAAACACCATATATTTT.

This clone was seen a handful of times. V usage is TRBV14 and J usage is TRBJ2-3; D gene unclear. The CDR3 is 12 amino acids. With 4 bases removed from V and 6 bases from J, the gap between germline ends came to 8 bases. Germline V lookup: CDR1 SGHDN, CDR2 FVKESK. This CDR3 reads CASSLRGDTQYF. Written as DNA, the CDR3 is TGTGCCAGCAGCCTCCGTGGGGATACGCAGTATTTT. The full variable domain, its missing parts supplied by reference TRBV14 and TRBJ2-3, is EAGVTQFPSHSVIEKGQTVTLRCDPISGHDNLYWYRRVMGKEIKFLLHFVKESKQDESGMPNNRFLAERTGGTYSTLKVQPAELEDSGVYFCASSLRGDTQYFGPGTRLTVL.

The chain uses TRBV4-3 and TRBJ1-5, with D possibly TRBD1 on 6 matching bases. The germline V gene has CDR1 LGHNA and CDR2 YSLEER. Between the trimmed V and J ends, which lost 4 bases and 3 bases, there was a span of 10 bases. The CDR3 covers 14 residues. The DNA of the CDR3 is TGCGCCAGCAGCCGGGACATGTTCAATCAGCCCCAGCATTTT. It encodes CASSRDMFNQPQHF.

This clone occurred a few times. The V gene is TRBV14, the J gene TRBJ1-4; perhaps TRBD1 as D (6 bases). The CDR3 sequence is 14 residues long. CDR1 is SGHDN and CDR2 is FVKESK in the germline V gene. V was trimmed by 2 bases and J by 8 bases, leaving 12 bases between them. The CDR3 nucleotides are TGTGCCAGCAGCCAATTACAGGGAGTCGAAAAACTGTTTTTT. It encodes CASSQLQGVEKLFF.

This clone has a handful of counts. The CDR3 spells CASSEDTGSTDTQYF. DNA for the CDR3: TGTGCCAGCAGTGAGGATACTGGCAGCACAGATACGCAGTATTTT. The chain is built from TRBV2 and TRBJ2-3; D unresolved. Germline V gene sequence: CDR1 SNHLY, CDR2 FYNNEI. This CDR3 is 15 amino acids long. V was trimmed by 3 bases and J by 0 bases, leaving 10 bases between them.

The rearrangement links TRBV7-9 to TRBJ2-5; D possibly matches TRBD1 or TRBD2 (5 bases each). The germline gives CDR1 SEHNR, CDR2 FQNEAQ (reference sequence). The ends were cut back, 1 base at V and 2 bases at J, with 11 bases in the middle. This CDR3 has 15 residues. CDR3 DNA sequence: TGTGCCAGCAGCTTAGGATGGGACGGACAAGAGACCCAGTACTTC. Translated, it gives CASSLGWDGQETQYF.

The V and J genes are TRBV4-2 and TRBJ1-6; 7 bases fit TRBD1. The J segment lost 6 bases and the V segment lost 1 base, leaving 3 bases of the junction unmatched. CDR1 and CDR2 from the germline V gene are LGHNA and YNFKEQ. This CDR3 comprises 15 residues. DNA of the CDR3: TGTGCCAGCAGCCAAGTGGACAGGATTAATTCACCCCTCCACTTT. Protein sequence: CASSQVDRINSPLHF.

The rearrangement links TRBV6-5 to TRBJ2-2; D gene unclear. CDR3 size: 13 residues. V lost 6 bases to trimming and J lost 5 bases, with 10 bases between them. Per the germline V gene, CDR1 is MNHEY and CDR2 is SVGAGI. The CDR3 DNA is TGTGCCAGCAGGGGAATATCGACCGGGGAGCTGTTTTTT. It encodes CASRGISTGELFF.

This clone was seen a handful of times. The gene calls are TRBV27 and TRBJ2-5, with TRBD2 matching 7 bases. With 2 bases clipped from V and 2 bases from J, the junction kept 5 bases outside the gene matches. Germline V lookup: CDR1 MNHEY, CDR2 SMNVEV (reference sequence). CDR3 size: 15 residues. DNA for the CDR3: TGTGCCAGCAGTTTAAGAGCGGGGAGTCAAGAGACCCAGTACTTC. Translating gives CASSLRAGSQETQYF.

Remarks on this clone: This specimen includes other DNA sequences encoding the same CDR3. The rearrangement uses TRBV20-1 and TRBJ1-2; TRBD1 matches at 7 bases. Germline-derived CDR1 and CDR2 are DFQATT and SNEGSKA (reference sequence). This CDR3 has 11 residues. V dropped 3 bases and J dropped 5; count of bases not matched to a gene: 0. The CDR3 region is CSARTGYGYTF. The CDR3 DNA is TGCAGTGCTAGGACAGGGTATGGCTACACCTTC.

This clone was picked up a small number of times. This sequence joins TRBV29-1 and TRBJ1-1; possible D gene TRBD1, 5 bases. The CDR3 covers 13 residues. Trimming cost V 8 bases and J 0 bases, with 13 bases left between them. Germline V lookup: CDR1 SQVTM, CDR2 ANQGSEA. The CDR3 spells CSYRGVMNTEAFF. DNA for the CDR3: TGCAGCTACCGAGGGGTCATGAACACTGAAGCTTTCTTT. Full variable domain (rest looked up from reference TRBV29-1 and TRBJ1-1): SAVISQKPSRDICQRGTSLTIQCQVDSQVTMMFWYRQQPGQSLTLIATANQGSEATYESGFVIDKFPISRPNLTFSTLTVSNMSPEDSSIYLCSYRGVMNTEAFFGQGTRLTVV.

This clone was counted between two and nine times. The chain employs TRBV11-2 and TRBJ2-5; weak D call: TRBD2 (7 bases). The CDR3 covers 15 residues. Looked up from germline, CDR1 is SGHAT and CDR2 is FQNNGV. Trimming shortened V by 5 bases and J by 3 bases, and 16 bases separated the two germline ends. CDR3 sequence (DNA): TGTGCCAGCAGCACCAGCCCGGGGGGCGAAGAGACCCAGTACTTC. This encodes CASSTSPGGEETQYF.

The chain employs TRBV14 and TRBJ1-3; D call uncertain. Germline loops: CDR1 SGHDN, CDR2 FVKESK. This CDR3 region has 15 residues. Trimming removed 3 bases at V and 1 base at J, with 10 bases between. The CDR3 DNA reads TGTGCCAGCAGCCATTTCGGTAGTTCTGGAAACACCATATATTTT. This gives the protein CASSHFGSSGNTIYF.

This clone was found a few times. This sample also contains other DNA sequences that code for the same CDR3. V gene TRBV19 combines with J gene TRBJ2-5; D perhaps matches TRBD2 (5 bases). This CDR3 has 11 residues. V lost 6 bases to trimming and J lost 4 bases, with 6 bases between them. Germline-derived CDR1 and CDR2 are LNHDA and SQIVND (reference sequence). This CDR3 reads CASSRGETQYF. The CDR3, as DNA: TGTGCCAGTAGCCGGGGAGAGACCCAGTACTTC.

As DNA, the CDR3 is TGTGCCAGCAGCGCACAGGGGAAGGCTGAAGCTTTCTTT. Its protein is CASSAQGKAEAFF. The rearrangement joins TRBV6-5 to TRBJ1-1, with 7 nucleotides matching TRBD1. Per germline, CDR1 MNHEY and CDR2 SVGAGI. The CDR3 has 13 residues. J lost 6 bases, V lost 6 bases, and 7 bases had no gene match.

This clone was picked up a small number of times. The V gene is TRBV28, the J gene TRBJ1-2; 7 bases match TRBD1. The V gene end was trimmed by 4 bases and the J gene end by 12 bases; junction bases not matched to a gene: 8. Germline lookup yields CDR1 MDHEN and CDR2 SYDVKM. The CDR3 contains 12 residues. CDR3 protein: CASSSDRLRDTF. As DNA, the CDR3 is TGTGCCAGCAGTTCGGACAGGCTTCGGGACACCTTC.

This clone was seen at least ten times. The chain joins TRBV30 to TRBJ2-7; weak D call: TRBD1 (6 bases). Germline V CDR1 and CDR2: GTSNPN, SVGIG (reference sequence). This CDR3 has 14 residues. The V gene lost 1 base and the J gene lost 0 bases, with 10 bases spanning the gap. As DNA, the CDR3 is TGTGCCTGGAGTGGGGCGGACAGCTCCTACGAGCAGTACTTC. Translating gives CAWSGADSSYEQYF.

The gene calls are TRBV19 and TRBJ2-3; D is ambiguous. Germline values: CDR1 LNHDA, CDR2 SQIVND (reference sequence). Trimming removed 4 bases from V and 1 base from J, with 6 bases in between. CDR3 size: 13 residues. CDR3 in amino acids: CASSTVGTDTQYF. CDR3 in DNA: TGTGCCAGTAGTACCGTGGGCACAGATACGCAGTATTTT.

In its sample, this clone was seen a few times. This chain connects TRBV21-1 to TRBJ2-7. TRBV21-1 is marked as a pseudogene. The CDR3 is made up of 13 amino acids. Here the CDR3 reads CASSKDYFYEQYV. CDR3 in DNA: TGTGCCAGCAGCAAAGATTATTTCTACGAGCAGTACGTC.

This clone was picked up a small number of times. This CDR3 is CASSIGTGGNQPQHF. The CDR3 DNA is TGTGCCAGTAGTATAGGGACAGGGGGCAATCAGCCCCAGCATTTT. V is TRBV19 and J is TRBJ1-5, with 9 positions matching TRBD1. In germline, CDR1 is LNHDA, CDR2 SQIVND (reference sequence). The CDR3 has 15 residues. V shed 1 base, J shed 2 bases, and the junction held 0 bases outside the gene matches.

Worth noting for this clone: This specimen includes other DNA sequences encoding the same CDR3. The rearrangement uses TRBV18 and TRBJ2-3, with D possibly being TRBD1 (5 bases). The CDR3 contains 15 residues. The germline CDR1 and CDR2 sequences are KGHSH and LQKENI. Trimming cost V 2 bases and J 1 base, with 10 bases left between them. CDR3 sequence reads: CASSPLGVGTDTQYF. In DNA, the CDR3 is TGTGCCAGCTCACCATTAGGGGTCGGCACAGATACGCAGTATTTT.

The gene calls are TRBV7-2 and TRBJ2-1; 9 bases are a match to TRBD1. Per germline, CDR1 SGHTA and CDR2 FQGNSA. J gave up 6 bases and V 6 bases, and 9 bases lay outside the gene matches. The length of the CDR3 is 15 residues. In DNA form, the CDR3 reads TGTGCCAGCAGAAACCGGGACAGGGTTTTCAATGAGCAGTTCTTC. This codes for CASRNRDRVFNEQFF.

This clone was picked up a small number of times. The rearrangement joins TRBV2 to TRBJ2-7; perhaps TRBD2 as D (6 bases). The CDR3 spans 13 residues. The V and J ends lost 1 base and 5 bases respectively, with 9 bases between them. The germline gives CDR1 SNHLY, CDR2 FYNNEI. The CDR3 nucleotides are TGTGCCAGCAGTGAAGTACGCGGGAACGAGCAGTACTTC. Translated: CASSEVRGNEQYF. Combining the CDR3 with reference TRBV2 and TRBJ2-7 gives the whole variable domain EPEVTQTPSHQVTQMGQEVILRCVPISNHLYFYWYRQILGQKVEFLVSFYNNEISEKSEIFDDQFSVERPDGSNFTLKIRSTKLEDSAMYFCASSEVRGNEQYFGPGTRLTVT.